The source of this TCR beta chain is a study of blood T cell repertoires in COVID-19 (dated by TCRdb to 2020 to 2021). The study in broad terms: The collaborator samples originated in the United States, Italy and Spain and spanned the acute and convalescent phases of COVID-19. The repertoires were released in a freely available public database meant as a resource for research on the immune response to SARS-CoV-2. A de-identified subject ID, COVID-19 status, age in years and sex were almost always included in the sample metadata. HLA class I and class II types, where available, came from metadata supplied by the sample provider rather than from assay-based typing. Deeply sampled blood TCRbeta repertoires from subjects exposed to, actively infected with, or recovered from COVID-19 were included in the dataset. The samples were drawn from two sources: the first 160 participants of the ongoing ImmuneRACE study, and some 1,300 subjects contributed by 6 global collaborators. The prospective study material was composed of cDNA or gDNA derived from T cells, B-cell-depleted T cells, or PBMCs. What the work shows at the level of the full study, not this receptor alone: The quantity of clinical and demographic metadata differed by source and by participant and was supplied without curation.

TCRbeta CDR3 regions were amplified from genomic DNA by means of the immunoSEQ Assay, a bias-controlled multiplex PCR. The source study handled its data this way. Nucleated cell counts per sample were estimated from amplification of reference gene primers within the assay. Sequence reads were collapsed and filtered to measure the absolute abundance of every unique TCRbeta CDR3 rearrangement. For each sample, productive Simpson clonality was calculated by taking the square root of Simpson's diversity index across productive rearrangements. TCRdb stores this immuneACCESS table with in-frame sequences only. Part of the clones is absent; in the studies checked, under half of the shortfall reflects unresolved V genes, and no reason is known for the rest. Clonal size and the V and J genes are those of that table, whereas D and trimming came from the DNA. This sample lists some 250,000 clones; roughly 83% were detected once. About 12% of the sample is in the top ten clones.

The V end gives up 5 bases and the J end 6 bases, leaving 6 bases in the junction not matched to a gene. From a lookup of the germline V gene, CDR1 and CDR2 are MNHEY and SVGEGT. The CDR3 goes from the cysteine to the phenylalanine over 15 residues. The read is trimmed to its CDR3 DNA, 45 bases read in frame from base 1. The collaborating institutions used their own protocols to collect whole blood in K2EDTA tubes. For TCRbeta analysis, collaborator samples were shipped as frozen whole blood, as isolated PBMCs, or as DNA extracted from either sample type. Turning to this clone: The antigen it binds to is not known. Base qualities are not provided; no much larger clone lies one nucleotide away.

This receptor chain uses TRBV6-2 or TRBV6-3 and TRBJ1-6, with 8 central nucleotides matching TRBD1. The material sequenced was peripheral blood. The source of this sequence is a man at least 80 years old with acute or convalescent COVID-19. CDR3 region: CASSLGQGANSPLHF. The nucleotide sequence reads TGTGCCAGCAGTCTCGGACAGGGAGCTAATTCACCCCTCCACTTT.